Below, 12 T cell receptor beta chains from the same sample are listed, as sequenced in a study of identifying expanded T cells in peripheral blood. Measured with immunoSEQ multiplex PCR; TCRdb has only the in-frame clones, and not every one. The data show about 47,000 clones, with 82% seen just once and approximately 14% held by the top ten. Input material: blood. The receptors stem from a person aged 18 to 75 in good health.

V usage is TRBV6-1 and J usage is TRBJ1-1; no clear D gene. Germline CDR1 reads MNHNS; CDR2 reads SASEGT. The CDR3 covers 15 residues. V was cut by 2 bases and J by 0 bases, with 10 bases left in between. CDR3: CASSESRSLNTEAFF. The CDR3 nucleotides are TGTGCCAGCAGTGAATCCCGGTCCCTGAACACTGAAGCTTTCTTT.

This clone appeared a single time. The chain carries TRBV5-1 and TRBJ1-1, with no clear D. The CDR3 has 13 residues. With 0 bases removed from V and 0 bases from J, the gap between germline ends came to 3 bases. The germline V gene has CDR1 SGHRS and CDR2 YFSETQ. Here the CDR3 reads CASSLGLNTEAFF. CDR3 nucleotides: TGCGCCAGCAGCTTGGGACTGAACACTGAAGCTTTCTTT.

CDR3 coding DNA: TGTGCCAGCAGTTTTCTTGGGGGAGGGCTTCCCTACGAGCAGTACTTC. Translation gives CASSFLGGGLPYEQYF. The genes are TRBV27 and TRBJ2-7, with 7 nucleotides matching TRBD2. Germline-derived CDR1 and CDR2 are MNHEY and SMNVEV (reference sequence). J gave up 2 bases and V 3 bases, and 10 bases lay outside the gene matches. The CDR3 is made up of 16 amino acids.

This clone occurred a few times. The same CDR3 also results from other DNA sequences found in this sample. This sequence joins TRBV6-5 and TRBJ1-5; D not certain. Germline V gene lookup returns CDR1 MNHEY and CDR2 SVGAGI. CDR3 size: 13 residues. V was trimmed by 2 bases and J by 7 bases, leaving 9 bases between them. DNA of the CDR3: TGTGCCAGCAGTTACAGGGAGGGCCAGCCCCAGCATTTT. It is translated as CASSYREGQPQHF.

This clone has only a few counts. V gene TRBV6-1 combines with J gene TRBJ2-2; possibly TRBD2 for D (6 bases). The CDR3 extends over 16 amino acids. V lost 3 bases, J lost 4 bases, and 15 bases lay in between. CDR1 is MNHNS and CDR2 is SASEGT in the germline V gene. The CDR3 nucleotides are TGTGCCAGCAGTGATGGAGGGGCCGAAGGCACCGGGGAGCTGTTTTTT. Protein sequence: CASSDGGAEGTGELFF.

The chain links TRBV6-1 to TRBJ1-4; 10 bases map to TRBD1. Per germline, CDR1 MNHNS and CDR2 SASEGT. V was pared by 10 bases and J by 11 bases, with 13 bases of the junction left unmatched. This CDR3 spans 14 amino acids. This CDR3 reads CATYPGQGVGKLFF. The CDR3 DNA sequence: TGTGCCACCTACCCTGGACAGGGGGTCGGGAAACTGTTTTTT.

The rearrangement uses TRBV29-1 and TRBJ2-2; D call uncertain. Per germline, CDR1 SQVTM and CDR2 ANQGSEA. The V end lost 0 bases, the J end lost 12 bases, and 14 bases lay between the germline ends. This CDR3 contains 13 residues. DNA for the CDR3: TGCAGCGTTGAAGATCAAATGAGAGGCCAGCTGTTTTTT. Encoded protein: CSVEDQMRGQLFF.

The chain is built from TRBV18 and TRBJ2-3; 8 nucleotides align to TRBD1. After removal of 8 bases from V and 0 bases from J, the junction contained 7 bases not matched to a gene. CDR1 and CDR2 from the germline V gene are KGHSH and LQKENI. The CDR3 totals 15 residues. Here the CDR3 DNA reads TGTGCCAGCCGCCAAGGACAGGGAAGCACAGATACGCAGTATTTT. Translation gives CASRQGQGSTDTQYF.

The J gene is TRBJ1-2, the V gene TRBV29-1, with D possibly TRBD1 on 5 matching bases. The germline V gene encodes CDR1 SQVTM and CDR2 ANQGSEA. V was trimmed by 2 bases and J by 4 bases, leaving 20 bases between them. The CDR3 has 16 amino acids. The CDR3 sequence: CSVEPLGGRESYGYTF. The CDR3 nucleotides are TGCAGCGTTGAACCCCTGGGGGGTAGGGAGAGCTATGGCTACACCTTC.

The chain links TRBV6-6 to TRBJ1-5; no clear D. Germline CDR1 is MNHNY and CDR2 is SVGAGI (reference sequence). The CDR3 covers 15 residues. Trimming left V 2 bases short and J 2 bases short, with 10 bases between. CDR3: CASSYRPGGNQPQHF. The CDR3 DNA sequence: TGTGCCAGCAGTTACCGCCCGGGCGGCAATCAGCCCCAGCATTTT.

This chain connects TRBV18 to TRBJ1-1; no firm D call. Deletions cut 0 bases from V and 11 bases from J, with 25 bases between. The CDR3 covers 17 residues. Germline lookup yields CDR1 KGHSH and CDR2 LQKENI. CDR3 sequence: CASSPPASLEDPKRAFF. The CDR3 DNA sequence: TGTGCCAGCTCACCACCCGCTAGCCTTGAGGACCCGAAGCGGGCTTTCTTT.

CDR3 bases: TGCAGCGTTGCGGGCTCAGCGCAGTACCAAGAGACCCAGTACTTC. This translates into CSVAGSAQYQETQYF. V gene TRBV29-1 combines with J gene TRBJ2-5, with unresolved D. Trimming took 4 bases from V and 0 from J, leaving 15 bases between them. Germline loops: CDR1 SQVTM, CDR2 ANQGSEA. CDR3 length: 15 residues. Combining the CDR3 with reference TRBV29-1 and TRBJ2-5 gives the whole variable domain SAVISQKPSRDICQRGTSLTIQCQVDSQVTMMFWYRQQPGQSLTLIATANQGSEATYESGFVIDKFPISRPNLTFSTLTVSNMSPEDSSIYLCSVAGSAQYQETQYFGPGTRLLVL.